Below are 22 T cell receptor beta chains sequenced from a single sample in a study of blood T cells in healthy people across ages. A second roughly 6 to 12 cycle PCR used barcoded and J-beta primers. Using its own MiXCR run on the 5' RACE reads, TCRdb lists one record per CDR3 protein. The sample comprises over 1,500,000 distinct CDR3 sequences, roughly 52% of which are singletons, and over 2% rests with the top ten. The sample was blood. The receptors were gathered from a woman aged 40 to 49 in good health.

This clonotype has ten or more counts. This chain uses TRBV29-1 with TRBJ2-7; D possibly matches TRBD1 or TRBD2 (5 bases each). V was pared by 3 bases and J by 0 bases, with 6 bases between. Germline assignment: CDR1 SQVTM and CDR2 ANQGSEA. This CDR3 comprises 12 residues. CDR3 sequence reads: CSVEGDSYEQYF. The CDR3 DNA is TGCAGCGTTGAGGGGGACTCCTACGAGCAGTACTTC.

The rearrangement joins TRBV7-3 to TRBJ2-2; no definite D call. The CDR3 is made up of 13 amino acids. V shed 4 bases and J shed 5 bases, with 8 bases lying between them. Germline assignment: CDR1 SGHTA and CDR2 FQGTGA. This CDR3 is CASSSPDTGELFF. Written as DNA, the CDR3 is TGTGCCAGCAGCTCACCTGATACCGGGGAGCTGTTTTTT. Complete variable domain (other parts from reference TRBV7-3 and TRBJ2-2): GAGVSQTPSNKVTEKGKYVELRCDPISGHTALYWYRQSLGQGPEFLIYFQGTGAADDSGLPNDRFFAVRPEGSVSTLKIQRTERGDSAVYLCASSSPDTGELFFGEGSRLTVL.

This clonotype was counted only a few times. The CDR3 DNA sequence: TGCGCCAGCAGCTTGGAGGTTATACTAGCGGATTACAATGAGCAGTTCTTC. Its translation: CASSLEVILADYNEQFF. The chain is built from TRBV5-1 and TRBJ2-1, with 8 bases that match TRBD2. The V gene end was trimmed by 0 bases and the J gene end by 4 bases; junction bases not matched to a gene: 9. This CDR3 is 17 amino acids long. CDR1 is SGHRS, CDR2 YFSETQ, per germline.

This chain joins TRBV7-2 and TRBJ1-2, with D possibly being TRBD1 (5 bases). The CDR3 contains 14 residues. V dropped 5 bases and J dropped 2 bases, with 12 bases sitting between them. CDR1 SGHTA and CDR2 FQGNSA come from the germline V gene. In DNA, the CDR3 is TGTGCCAGCAGCCTTCGGGACCCCAACTATGGCTACACCTTC. Amino acid sequence: CASSLRDPNYGYTF.

The genes are TRBV7-2 and TRBJ2-1, with D tentatively TRBD1 or TRBD2 (5 bases each). Trimming shortened V by 5 bases and J by 6 bases, and 11 bases separated the two germline ends. CDR3 length equals 13 residues. Germline V gene data show CDR1 as SGHTA and CDR2 as FQGNSA. In DNA, the CDR3 is TGTGCCAGCAGCCGGGACCAACTCAATGAGCAGTTCTTC. It codes for CASSRDQLNEQFF. Filled out from reference TRBV7-2 and TRBJ2-1, the complete variable domain reads GAGVSQSPSNKVTEKGKDVELRCDPISGHTALYWYRQSLGQGLEFLIYFQGNSAPDKSGLPSDRFSAERTGGSVSTLTIQRTQQEDSAVYLCASSRDQLNEQFFGPGTRLTVL.

The chain is built from TRBV28 and TRBJ2-3; D perhaps matches TRBD2 (5 bases). Deletions cut 6 bases from V and 1 base from J, with 14 bases between. This CDR3 has 15 residues. Germline CDR1 and CDR2: MDHEN and SYDVKM. The CDR3 coding sequence is TGTGCCAGCAGACCTAACGGGGAGCGCACAGATACGCAGTATTTT. Translated, it gives CASRPNGERTDTQYF.

This clonotype appeared a few times. V and J are TRBV29-1 and TRBJ1-4; 7 bases fit TRBD1. CDR1 is SQVTM, CDR2 ANQGSEA, per germline. This CDR3 is 13 amino acids long. V dropped 7 bases and J dropped 3; count of bases not matched to a gene: 5. CDR3 bases: TGCAGCGCCAGGGGGGGATCTAATGAAAAACTGTTTTTT. Its protein product is CSARGGSNEKLFF.

This sequence joins TRBV20-1 and TRBJ1-6, with TRBD1 identical over 7 bases. V shed 3 bases and J 9 bases; nucleotides not matched to a gene: 8. Germline assignment: CDR1 DFQATT and CDR2 SNEGSKA (reference sequence). The CDR3 totals 14 residues. CDR3 residues: CSARIPGGGSPLHF. CDR3 DNA sequence: TGCAGTGCTAGGATCCCAGGGGGAGGTTCACCCCTCCACTTT.

The CDR3 is CATSRAGNTGELFF. The DNA for the CDR3 is TGTGCCACCAGCAGAGCAGGGAACACCGGGGAGCTGTTTTTT. The chain couples TRBV15 to TRBJ2-2; D unclear. Deletions cut 1 base from V and 1 base from J, with 4 bases between. This CDR3 contains 14 residues. In germline, CDR1 is LNHNV, CDR2 YYDKDF (reference sequence).

The V and J genes are TRBV27 and TRBJ2-1, with a possible D match to TRBD2 (6 bases). Germline CDR1 reads MNHEY; CDR2 reads SMNVEV (reference sequence). CDR3 size: 13 residues. Trimming removed 5 bases at V and 10 bases at J, with 15 bases between. The CDR3 loop is CASSISPGGEQFF. The CDR3 DNA sequence: TGTGCCAGCAGTATTTCCCCCGGAGGGGAGCAGTTCTTC.

J is TRBJ2-5 and V is TRBV20-1; no definite D call. V was trimmed by 6 bases and J by 5 bases, leaving 10 bases between them. The V gene's germline CDR1 is DFQATT and CDR2 SNEGSKA (reference sequence). The CDR3 extends over 11 amino acids. DNA for the CDR3: TGCAGTGCGACGGCCCCCGAGACCCAGTACTTC. Its protein product is CSATAPETQYF.

The chain is built from TRBV6-2 or TRBV6-3 and TRBJ2-3; 7 bases map to TRBD2. Germline CDR1 is MNHEY and CDR2 is SVGEGT. V was clipped by 6 bases and J by 3 bases; unmatched bases: 15. The CDR3 is made up of 17 amino acids. CDR3 loop: CASSWSLGGTRTDTQYF. In DNA form, the CDR3 reads TGTGCCAGCAGCTGGTCCCTCGGGGGGACGAGGACAGATACGCAGTATTTT.

This clonotype has just a few counts. A read error may be the cause here, since a much bigger clone is one base away. V and J are TRBV12-3 or TRBV12-4 and TRBJ2-5, with D perhaps TRBD1 (5 bases). V lost 8 bases and J lost 2, with 9 bases in between. The CDR3 covers 12 residues. Written as DNA, the CDR3 is TGTGCCAGCGGCCAGGGACAAGAGACCCAGTACTTC. Amino acids: CASGQGQETQYF.

V is TRBV20-1 and J is TRBJ2-1, with D unclear. The V end lost 6 bases, the J end lost 8 bases, and 11 bases lay between the germline ends. The length of the CDR3 is 11 residues. Germline CDR1 is DFQATT and CDR2 is SNEGSKA (reference sequence). CDR3 sequence (DNA): TGCAGTGCCCTTGAACCGTATGAGCAGTTCTTC. This codes for CSALEPYEQFF.

In its sample, this clonotype was seen once. The gene calls are TRBV6-5 and TRBJ2-7; D remains unclear. The CDR3 is made up of 13 amino acids. With 1 base removed from V and 2 bases from J, the gap between germline ends came to 6 bases. Germline lookup yields CDR1 MNHEY and CDR2 SVGAGI. CDR3 nucleotide sequence: TGTGCCAGCAGTTACTATTCGGCCTACGAGCAGTACTTC. Protein product: CASSYYSAYEQYF.

This clonotype has more than one count but fewer than ten. This chain links TRBV4-3 with TRBJ1-2; D gene unclear. Trimming removed 2 bases from V and 6 bases from J, with 16 bases in between. There are 15 residues in the CDR3. CDR1 LGHNA and CDR2 YSLEER come from the germline V gene. This CDR3 reads CASSQRPWGTDGYTF. The CDR3 DNA follows: TGCGCCAGCAGCCAACGCCCTTGGGGAACGGATGGCTACACCTTC.

In this sample, this clonotype turned up many times. The rearrangement uses TRBV7-2 and TRBJ2-5, with no clear D. CDR3 size: 14 residues. CDR1 is SGHTA, CDR2 FQGNSA, per germline. The V gene lost 5 bases and the J gene lost 1 base, with 11 bases spanning the gap. In DNA, the CDR3 is TGTGCCAGCAGCCTAACATTAACCCAAGAGACCCAGTACTTC. This sequence encodes CASSLTLTQETQYF.

This chain joins TRBV10-2 and TRBJ1-2, with D unresolved. The CDR3 runs 13 residues. The V gene lost 4 bases and the J gene lost 2 bases, with 8 bases spanning the gap. Germline V gene sequence: CDR1 WSHSY, CDR2 SAAADI. CDR3 sequence: CASSALINYGYTF. CDR3 nucleotide sequence: TGCGCCAGCAGTGCCCTAATCAACTATGGCTACACCTTC.

This clonotype was observed a handful of times. This sequence joins TRBV20-1 and TRBJ2-7; D might be TRBD1 (6 bases). Deletions cut 4 bases from V and 0 bases from J, with 13 bases between. CDR1 is DFQATT and CDR2 is SNEGSKA in the germline V gene (reference sequence). The CDR3 consists of 14 residues. This CDR3 reads CSATGQRSSYEQYF. CDR3 DNA sequence: TGCAGTGCTACCGGACAGAGGAGCTCCTACGAGCAGTACTTC.

The chain links TRBV7-8 to TRBJ2-2; 11 bases line up with TRBD2. J was trimmed by 4 bases and V by 1 base; bases with no gene match: 5. This CDR3 spans 17 amino acids. Per the germline V gene, CDR1 is SGHVS and CDR2 is FQNEAQ. CDR3 bases: TGTGCCAGCAGCTTAGTTAGCGGGGGGGCCCCCACCGGGGAGCTGTTTTTT. Translating it yields CASSLVSGGAPTGELFF.

As concerns this clonotype: The junction departs from germline at one end; a sequencing error may be responsible. The J gene is TRBJ2-5, the V gene TRBV7-7; no reliable D call. There are 14 residues in the CDR3. Germline values: CDR1 SSHAT, CDR2 FNYEAQ (reference sequence). CDR3 bases: TGTGCTAGCAGCTTAGAACCCATCCAAGAGACCCAGTACTTC. Its protein is CASSLEPIQETQYF.

This chain links TRBV5-1 with TRBJ2-1; D unclear. Trimming stripped 4 bases from V and 5 bases from J, with 22 bases between. The CDR3 is 17 amino acids. Germline CDR1 is SGHRS and CDR2 is YFSETQ. The CDR3 sequence: CASSVLSGLRANNEQFF. CDR3 nucleotide sequence: TGCGCCAGCAGCGTACTCTCAGGTCTTCGGGCGAACAATGAGCAGTTCTTC.